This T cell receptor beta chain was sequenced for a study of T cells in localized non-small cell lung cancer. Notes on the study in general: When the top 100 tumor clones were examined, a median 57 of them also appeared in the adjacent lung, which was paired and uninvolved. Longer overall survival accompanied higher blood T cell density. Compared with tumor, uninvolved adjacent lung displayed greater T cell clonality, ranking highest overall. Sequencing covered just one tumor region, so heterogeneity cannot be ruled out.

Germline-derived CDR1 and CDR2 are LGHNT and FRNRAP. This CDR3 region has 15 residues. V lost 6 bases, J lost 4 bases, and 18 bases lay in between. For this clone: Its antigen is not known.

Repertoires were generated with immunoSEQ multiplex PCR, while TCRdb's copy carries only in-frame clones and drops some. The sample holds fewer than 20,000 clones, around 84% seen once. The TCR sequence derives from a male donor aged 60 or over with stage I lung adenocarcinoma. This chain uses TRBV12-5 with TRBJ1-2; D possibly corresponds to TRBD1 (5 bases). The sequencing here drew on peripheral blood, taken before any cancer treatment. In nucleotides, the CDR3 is TGTGCTAGTGGCCGCGAAGCGGGGGAAGTCTATGGCTACACCTTC. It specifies CASGREAGEVYGYTF.